This T cell receptor (beta chain) was sequenced for a study of tumour-infiltrating T cells in Burkitt lymphoma. Study in general: Overall and progression-free survival were predicted by productive clonality.

There are a few counts of this clone. The junction departs from the called germline gene at one end, perhaps through a read error. Germline V gene data show CDR1 as SGHNT and CDR2 as YYREEE (reference sequence). The CDR3 is made up of 16 amino acids. Some clones are missing from TCRdb's copy, which holds only in-frame ones; the method was immunoSEQ multiplex PCR. The data hold under 2,000 clones, with 17% observed a single time. V gene TRBV5-4 combines with J gene TRBJ2-7; 9 bases agree with TRBD1. The source of this sequence is a human donor with diffuse large B-cell lymphoma. The sequencing sample was made of tumor tissue. CDR3 loop: CASSWKTGGLSDEQYF. The CDR3 DNA sequence: TGTGCCAGCAGCTGGAAAACAGGGGGCCTCTCCGACGAGCAGTACTTC.